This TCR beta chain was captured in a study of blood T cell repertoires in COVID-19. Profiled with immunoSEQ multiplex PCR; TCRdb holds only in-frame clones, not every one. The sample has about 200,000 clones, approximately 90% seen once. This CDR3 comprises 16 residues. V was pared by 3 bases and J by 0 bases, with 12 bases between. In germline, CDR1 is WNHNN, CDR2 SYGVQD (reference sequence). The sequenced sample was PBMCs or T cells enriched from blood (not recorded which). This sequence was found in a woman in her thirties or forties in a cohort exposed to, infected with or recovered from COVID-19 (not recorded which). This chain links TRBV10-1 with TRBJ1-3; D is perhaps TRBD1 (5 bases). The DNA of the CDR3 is TGCGCCAGCAGTGACTCTCCGACAGACTCTGGAAACACCATATATTTT. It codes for CASSDSPTDSGNTIYF.